One sample yielded the 31 T cell receptor beta chains listed below, sequenced in a study of blood T cell repertoires in COVID-19. TCRdb's copy holds only in-frame clones and misses some; the assay was immunoSEQ multiplex PCR. The sample holds over 200,000 clones, roughly 89% seen once. Sequencing used PBMCs or T cells enriched from blood (not recorded which). Receptors originate from a woman in her thirties with acute COVID-19.

The chain links TRBV7-9 to TRBJ2-1; D is possibly TRBD2 (5 bases). V was shortened by 5 bases and J by 10 bases, with 9 bases between the two germline ends. Germline CDR1 reads SEHNR; CDR2 reads FQNEAQ (reference sequence). The CDR3 contains 11 residues. The CDR3 DNA reads TGTGCCAGCAGCGTTAGCGACGAGCAGTTCTTC. Its translation is CASSVSDEQFF.

The chain uses TRBV5-3 and TRBJ1-1, with 11 bases fitting TRBD1. TRBV5-3 is filed as an ORF, its function uncertain. This CDR3 comprises 17 residues. V was clipped by 1 base and J by 4 bases; unmatched bases: 9. The CDR3 region is CARSLKDRGRIFTEAFF. For the CDR3, the DNA is TGTGCCAGAAGCTTGAAGGACAGGGGGCGAATTTTCACTGAAGCTTTCTTT.

The chain is built from TRBV4-1 and TRBJ2-2, with unresolved D. In germline, CDR1 is MGHRA, CDR2 YSYEKL. V was shortened by 2 bases and J by 4 bases, with 14 bases between the two germline ends. CDR3 length: 16 residues. The CDR3 spells CASSQLLRSGTGELFF. CDR3 sequence (DNA): TGCGCCAGCAGCCAATTGCTCCGATCGGGCACCGGGGAGCTGTTTTTT.

This clone was observed once. The rearrangement uses TRBV14 and TRBJ2-5, with TRBD1 as a possible D gene (6 bases). V was trimmed by 2 bases and J by 2 bases, leaving 15 bases between them. The CDR3 runs 16 residues. Germline CDR1 and CDR2: SGHDN and FVKESK. CDR3: CASSQRAGERQETQYF. CDR3 nucleotides: TGTGCCAGCAGCCAACGTGCAGGGGAGAGACAAGAGACCCAGTACTTC.

The chain uses TRBV4-3 and TRBJ2-1; 10 nucleotides match TRBD2. From germline, CDR1 is LGHNA and CDR2 YSLEER. This CDR3 spans 21 amino acids. V was clipped by 1 base and J by 1 base; unmatched bases: 16. As DNA, the CDR3 is TGCGCCAGCAGCCAAGCCAAGCCCCTAACTAGCGGGGTTCTTTCCTACAATGAGCAGTTCTTC. It encodes CASSQAKPLTSGVLSYNEQFF.

The V and J genes are TRBV5-1 and TRBJ2-7, with 8 bases aligning to TRBD1. V lost 3 bases, J lost 0 bases, and 5 bases stayed unmatched. Per germline, CDR1 SGHRS and CDR2 YFSETQ. This CDR3 contains 15 residues. CDR3 in DNA: TGCGCCAGCAGCTGGGGACAGGCTAGCTCCTACGAGCAGTACTTC. Encoded protein: CASSWGQASSYEQYF.

This sequence joins TRBV3-1 (or the pseudogene TRBV3-2) and TRBJ1-4, with TRBD1 matching 10 bases. The CDR3 runs 14 residues. V gave up 4 bases and J gave up 8 bases; unmatched junction bases: 4. Germline V gene sequence: CDR1 LGHDT, CDR2 YNNKEL (reference sequence). The CDR3 sequence is CASSRQGASEKLFF. CDR3 DNA: TGTGCCAGCAGCCGACAGGGGGCGTCGGAAAAACTGTTTTTT.

The V and J genes are TRBV28 and TRBJ1-2; D gene unclear. This CDR3 is built from 14 residues. Germline values: CDR1 MDHEN, CDR2 SYDVKM. The ends were cut back, 2 bases at V and 4 bases at J, with 11 bases in the middle. CDR3 loop: CASSLRFGFYGYTF. The CDR3 DNA sequence: TGTGCCAGCAGTTTAAGGTTCGGGTTCTATGGCTACACCTTC.

This clone was recorded only once. The chain is built from TRBV19 and TRBJ1-5; 7 bases are shared with TRBD1. From germline, CDR1 is LNHDA and CDR2 SQIVND (reference sequence). This CDR3 has 17 amino acids. V was pared by 0 bases and J by 7 bases, with 12 bases of the junction left unmatched. The CDR3 DNA follows: TGTGCCAGTAGTATAGAGACCGGGACAGCCGGAGGACAGCCCCAGCATTTT. Protein: CASSIETGTAGGQPQHF. The full variable domain, rest sourced from reference TRBV19 and TRBJ1-5, is DGGITQSPKYLFRKEGQNVTLSCEQNLNHDAMYWYRQDPGQGLRLIYYSQIVNDFQKGDIAEGYSVSREKKESFPLTVTSAQKNPTAFYLCASSIETGTAGGQPQHFGDGTRLSIL.

The chain uses TRBV3-1 (or the pseudogene TRBV3-2) and TRBJ2-2; 7 bases are a match to TRBD2. The CDR3 is 15 residues long. Germline assignment: CDR1 LGHDT and CDR2 YNNKEL (reference sequence). V lost 5 bases, J lost 2 bases, and 5 bases stayed unmatched. Written as DNA, the CDR3 is TGTGCCAGCAGCTCCGGGACTACAAACACCGGGGAGCTGTTTTTT. Protein product: CASSSGTTNTGELFF.

The chain recombines TRBV12-5 with TRBJ2-5; 7 bases are a match to TRBD2. This CDR3 region has 18 residues. V shed 1 base and J 5 bases; nucleotides not matched to a gene: 16. Germline CDR1 reads LGHNT; CDR2 reads FRNRAP. The CDR3 protein is CASGLGQSSRGDRETQYF. For the CDR3, the DNA is TGTGCTAGTGGTTTGGGGCAGAGTAGCCGGGGGGATCGTGAGACCCAGTACTTC.

The CDR3 here is CASSSPSYNEQFF. The CDR3 region has the DNA TGTGCCAGCAGCTCCCCATCCTACAATGAGCAGTTCTTC. The chain joins TRBV7-3 to TRBJ2-1; D is unresolved. V was cut by 4 bases and J by 1 base, with 5 bases left in between. Germline assignment: CDR1 SGHTA and CDR2 FQGTGA. This CDR3 has 13 residues.

The V gene is TRBV19, the J gene TRBJ2-2; TRBD1 aligns across 8 bases. This CDR3 has 17 amino acids. The germline V gene encodes CDR1 LNHDA and CDR2 SQIVND (reference sequence). The V gene end was trimmed by 8 bases and the J gene end by 1 base; junction bases not matched to a gene: 12. The CDR3 reads CASRRLWDRKNTGELFF. CDR3 sequence (DNA): TGTGCCAGTCGACGACTCTGGGACAGGAAGAACACCGGGGAGCTGTTTTTT.

This sequence joins TRBV6-5 and TRBJ1-2, with D possibly being TRBD1 (5 bases). V was trimmed by 4 bases and J by 7 bases, leaving 16 bases between them. Germline CDR1 MNHEY, CDR2 SVGAGI. The CDR3 sequence is 14 residues long. CDR3 sequence (DNA): TGTGCCAGCAGTTTCTCGACAGCCCTGGGTGGCTACACCTTC. This sequence encodes CASSFSTALGGYTF.

The rearrangement uses TRBV7-6 and TRBJ2-7; TRBD1 might be the D (5 bases). The CDR3 extends over 16 amino acids. V lost 0 bases to trimming and J lost 0 bases, with 12 bases between them. Per germline, CDR1 SGHVS and CDR2 FNYEAQ. The CDR3 reads CASSLAAGSLSYEQYF. The CDR3 nucleotides read TGTGCCAGCAGCTTAGCAGCAGGGTCGCTCTCCTACGAGCAGTACTTC.

The V and J genes are TRBV9 and TRBJ2-1, with TRBD1 matching over 10 bases. The CDR3 runs 14 residues. After removal of 4 bases from V and 7 bases from J, the junction contained 5 bases not matched to a gene. In germline, CDR1 is SGDLS, CDR2 YYNGEE. The DNA for the CDR3 is TGTGCCAGCAGCTCAGGACAGGGGGGAAATGAGCAGTTCTTC. Translated: CASSSGQGGNEQFF. Variable domain in full (rest from reference TRBV9 and TRBJ2-1): DSGVTQTPKHLITATGQRVTLRCSPRSGDLSVYWYQQSLDQGLQFLIQYYNGEERAKGNILERFSAQQFPDLHSELNLSSLELGDSALYFCASSSGQGGNEQFFGPGTRLTVL.

The chain joins TRBV13 to TRBJ1-6, with 7 bases fitting TRBD1. Trimming cost V 5 bases and J 7 bases; bases outside gene matches: 5. This CDR3 contains 14 residues. Germline assignment: CDR1 PRHDT and CDR2 FYEKMQ (reference sequence). The CDR3 loop reads CASSVGQVNSPLHF. CDR3 DNA: TGTGCCAGCAGCGTCGGACAGGTGAATTCACCCCTCCACTTT.

The chain joins TRBV10-1 to TRBJ2-2; 9 nucleotides align to TRBD1. Trimming removed 0 bases from V and 8 bases from J; junction bases left unmatched: 4. In germline, CDR1 is WNHNN, CDR2 SYGVQD (reference sequence). This CDR3 comprises 15 residues. Here the CDR3 reads CASSESGQGGGELFF. In DNA, the CDR3 is TGCGCCAGCAGTGAGTCGGGACAGGGAGGTGGGGAGCTGTTTTTT.

This clone has only one observation. The chain has TRBV24-1 and TRBJ2-2; D might be TRBD1 (6 bases). V was trimmed by 12 bases and J by 1 base, leaving 8 bases between them. The CDR3 is 12 residues long. Germline CDR1 is KGHDR and CDR2 is SFDVKD. CDR3 DNA sequence: TGTGCCTCGACAGGGAACACCGGGGAGCTGTTTTTT. Protein product: CASTGNTGELFF.

The rearrangement links TRBV15 to TRBJ1-4, with TRBD1 identical over 9 bases. The CDR3 length is 17 residues. V shed 1 base, J shed 5 bases, and the junction held 8 bases outside the gene matches. The germline gives CDR1 LNHNV, CDR2 YYDKDF (reference sequence). The CDR3: CATSRGARGTGNEKLFF. The CDR3 DNA is TGTGCCACCAGCAGAGGGGCCCGGGGGACAGGGAATGAAAAACTGTTTTTT.

The chain carries TRBV3-1 (or the pseudogene TRBV3-2) and TRBJ1-1, with TRBD1 identical over 12 bases. Trimming took 10 bases from V and 8 from J; bases not matched to a gene: 5. Per germline, CDR1 LGHDT and CDR2 YNNKEL (reference sequence). The CDR3 loop spans 12 amino acids. DNA for the CDR3: TGTGCCACCCTCGGGACAGGGGGCGAAGCTTTCTTT. This encodes CATLGTGGEAFF.

V usage is TRBV19 and J usage is TRBJ2-1; D unresolved. The V gene's germline CDR1 is LNHDA and CDR2 SQIVND (reference sequence). The V end lost 0 bases, the J end lost 4 bases, and 10 bases lay between the germline ends. The CDR3 has 15 residues. CDR3 residues: CASSIELFSYNEQFF. DNA for the CDR3: TGTGCCAGTAGTATAGAACTTTTTTCATACAATGAGCAGTTCTTC.

The chain employs TRBV5-1 and TRBJ2-7; D gene uncertain. Germline loops: CDR1 SGHRS, CDR2 YFSETQ. V dropped 0 bases and J dropped 0 bases, with 10 bases sitting between them. This CDR3 has 15 amino acids. CDR3 sequence reads: CASSLDALSSYEQYF. The DNA of the CDR3 is TGCGCCAGCAGCTTGGACGCCCTGAGCTCCTACGAGCAGTACTTC.

This chain's CDR3 is CASSPTGSSGNTIYF. The DNA for the CDR3 is TGTGCCAGCAGCCCGACAGGGAGCTCTGGAAACACCATATATTTT. The chain joins TRBV28 to TRBJ1-3, with TRBD1 identical over 7 bases. Germline-derived CDR1 and CDR2 are MDHEN and SYDVKM. V was pared by 6 bases and J by 0 bases, with 5 bases of the junction left unmatched. This CDR3 comprises 15 residues.

This clone has a single count. The CDR3 spells CAWTDKSNQPQHF. Written as DNA, the CDR3 is TGTGCCTGGACCGACAAGAGCAATCAGCCCCAGCATTTT. The chain carries TRBV30 and TRBJ1-5; unclear D gene. Germline lookup yields CDR1 GTSNPN and CDR2 SVGIG (reference sequence). V gave up 4 bases and J gave up 1 base, with 8 bases separating them. This CDR3 comprises 13 residues.

As for this clone: The sample holds other DNA sequences that translate to the same CDR3. The chain joins TRBV3-1 (or the pseudogene TRBV3-2) to TRBJ1-1; perhaps TRBD1 as D (5 bases). V shed 1 base and J shed 3 bases, with 9 bases lying between them. This CDR3 region has 14 residues. CDR1 is LGHDT, CDR2 YNNKEL, per germline (reference sequence). CDR3 nucleotide sequence: TGTGCCAGCAGCCAAGTTGGGGGGGACACTGAAGCTTTCTTT. This translates into CASSQVGGDTEAFF.

This clone occurred once. The J gene is TRBJ2-5, the V gene TRBV7-2; 7 bases line up with TRBD1. There are 15 residues in the CDR3. Trimming removed 6 bases from V and 3 bases from J; junction bases left unmatched: 10. Germline CDR1 SGHTA, CDR2 FQGNSA. The CDR3 loop reads CASRRSGQGEETQYF. The DNA for the CDR3 is TGTGCCAGCAGACGAAGTGGGCAGGGGGAAGAGACCCAGTACTTC.

This chain joins TRBV9 and TRBJ1-2, with D tentatively TRBD1 (5 bases). The CDR3 runs 15 residues. V lost 4 bases and J 0 bases, leaving 13 bases between the germline ends. Per germline, CDR1 SGDLS and CDR2 YYNGEE. CDR3 DNA: TGTGCCAGCAGCCCTGGAGGGGCACCTAACTATGGCTACACCTTC. Its translation: CASSPGGAPNYGYTF. The entire variable domain, with the rest obtained from reference TRBV9 and TRBJ1-2, is as follows: DSGVTQTPKHLITATGQRVTLRCSPRSGDLSVYWYQQSLDQGLQFLIQYYNGEERAKGNILERFSAQQFPDLHSELNLSSLELGDSALYFCASSPGGAPNYGYTFGSGTRLTVV.

The chain joins TRBV18 to TRBJ1-1, with D possibly matching TRBD1 (5 bases). Germline loops: CDR1 KGHSH, CDR2 LQKENI. This CDR3 spans 15 amino acids. Trimming took off 6 bases at V and 4 bases at J, with 18 bases between the two ends. Here the CDR3 DNA reads TGTGCCAGCTCTCGTACAGCGGGGGAAGCCACTGAAGCTTTCTTT. It specifies CASSRTAGEATEAFF.

The chain has TRBV3-1 (or the pseudogene TRBV3-2) and TRBJ2-3, with TRBD2 matching 12 bases. The CDR3 runs to 17 residues. J was trimmed by 3 bases and V by 1 base; bases with no gene match: 5. The germline CDR1 and CDR2 sequences are LGHDT and YNNKEL (reference sequence). CDR3 DNA sequence: TGTGCCAGCAGCCAAGGGACTAGCGGGATCAAGACAGATACGCAGTATTTT. This translates into CASSQGTSGIKTDTQYF.

The chain couples TRBV9 to TRBJ1-2, with D unresolved. The CDR3 consists of 12 residues. V dropped 4 bases and J dropped 5 bases, with 9 bases sitting between them. Germline values: CDR1 SGDLS, CDR2 YYNGEE. CDR3 DNA: TGTGCCAGCAGCACTACGGGATATGGCTACACCTTC. This sequence encodes CASSTTGYGYTF.